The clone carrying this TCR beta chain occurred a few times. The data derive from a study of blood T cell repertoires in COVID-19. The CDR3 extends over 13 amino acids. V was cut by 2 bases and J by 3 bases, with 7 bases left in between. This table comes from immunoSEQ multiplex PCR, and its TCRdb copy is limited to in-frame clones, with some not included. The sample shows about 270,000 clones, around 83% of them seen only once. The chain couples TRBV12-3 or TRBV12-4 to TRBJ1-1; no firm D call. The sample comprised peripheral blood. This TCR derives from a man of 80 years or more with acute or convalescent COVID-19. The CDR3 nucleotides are TGTGCCAGCAGTTTACGGGAGGACACTGAAGCTTTCTTT. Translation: CASSLREDTEAFF.